Sequencing of this T cell receptor (beta chain) was carried out in a study of shared clonotypes between healthy human individuals (dated by TCRdb to 2018 to 2021). Concerning the study at large: The cohort comprised a couple of women and a few men aged 18 to 49 years. To estimate repertoire size and how much clonotype sharing occurs between individuals, the study deeply sequenced the blood TCR repertoires of five healthy adults. For each donor, three plates each were used for CD4 naive and CD4 memory, two plates were used for CD8 naive, and one plate was used for CD8 memory. To increase sequencing depth and limit assay-specific biases, different laboratories used diverse techniques to prepare libraries and sequence TCR repertoires. Leukapheresis yielded between about 0.85 and 10 billion PBMCs per donor.

Healthy HIV-negative adults with no recently reported acute infections or vaccinations were included as donors. Every donor was a Caucasian adult residing in Nashville, Tennessee, USA. CD4+ T cells were enriched through magnetic negative selection, after which naive cells were positively selected on CD45RA and the remaining negative fraction served as the memory subset. Blood was obtained by leukapheresis, after which PBMCs were separated by Ficoll-Histopaque density gradient centrifugation and cryopreserved in liquid nitrogen vapor phase. Analytical flow cytometry was used to check the purity and quantity of every magnetically sorted T cell population. Each sorted fraction had its genomic DNA isolated and then quantified by UV absorbance on a Nanodrop 2000c. Concerning this clone: Its antigen is currently not known. Base quality data are lacking; no much larger clone is found one base away.

What the authors observed across the whole study: The small number of donors limited the genetic and exposure-history diversity represented. Sampling was restricted to blood, and TCR repertoires in tissues likely differ from the TCR repertoires found in blood. Sharing across a few donors was observed for around 4.8% of naive CD4, less than 4% of naive CD8, roughly 2.4% of memory CD4, and about 0.39% of memory CD8 clonotypes. Even with the large sequencing depth, rarefaction of the sorted-subset datasets indicated that sequencing was incomplete. Larger estimated clonotype richness was generally found for naive subsets than for memory subsets. Clonotypes shared by all four sorted-subset donors showed higher generation probabilities than non-shared clonotypes. Pairwise subsampling led to the expectation that sequencing depth would affect the degree of clonotype sharing among donors.

TCR CDR3 regions were amplified from genomic DNA by multiplex PCR using the deep immunoSEQ assay. Extracted genomic DNA from each cell subset was spread evenly across all wells of several immunoSEQ 96-well plates, with each plate serving as a replicate. For sorted subsets, about 0.2 ug genomic DNA, equal to 30,000 or so T cell genomes, was loaded into each replicate PCR. The purified libraries were quantified using a Qubit 3.0 fluorometer, sized with a Bioanalyzer 2100, and then quantified again using the KAPA Library Quantification kit. Every immunoSEQ 96-well plate was sequenced on a dedicated single-read 150-cycle Illumina NextSeq 550 flow cell. From the authors' description of their analysis: Because only junctional sequences without quality scores were contained in the immunoSEQ output, filtering matching that applied to full-length reads could not be performed. Sequences were annotated with PyIR, a Python wrapper for IgBLAST v1.9, and V/J genes and CDR3 were assigned using IMGT germline references. Reads were filtered out if the reads had weak V/J assignments (E-value above 1e-6), no CDR3, stop codons, out-of-frame junctions, or ambiguous translated residues. V3J clonotypes were defined as sequences sharing the same inferred V gene, J gene, and CDR3 amino acid sequence. Percentage overlap between repertoires was calculated by dividing the number of shared unique clonotypes by the size of the smaller repertoire. Repertoire richness was assessed with RTK rarefaction, the Chao1 estimator, and Recon v2.1 estimates of unobserved clonotypes. For all TCRbeta clonotypes obtained by the gDNA method from several donors, generation probabilities were computed with OLGA. TCRdb limited this immuneACCESS table to in-frame rearrangements with V and J called. A share of clones is missing; checked studies link under half to unresolved V genes, and the rest is unexplained. The DNA gave D and trimming, while V, J and clone size come from that table. This sample gives about a million clones in total; approximately 75% of them show up just once. The ten most abundant clones make up about 0.89% of the sample.

The germline V gene provides CDR1 MGHDK and CDR2 SYGVNS. The CDR3 spans 14 residues, from the cysteine through the phenylalanine. Only CDR3 DNA remains: 42 bases, in frame from the first base. The germline ends are 11 bases apart after V is trimmed by 4 bases and J by 2 bases. The chain joins TRBV25-1 to TRBJ1-1; the D gene is perhaps TRBD1, on 6 matching bases. Sequenced sample: memory CD4+ T cells from PBMCs. The cell subset or site label of this sample denotes: CD45RA-negative fraction. The TCR originated in a man aged 18 to 30 in good health. Some clones in this sample may be carry-over from other donors' samples. The sequenced DNA is TGTGCCAGCAGTGGTGGGGGGCGAAACACTGAAGCTTTCTTT. Translation gives CASSGGGRNTEAFF. Outside the CDR3, residues come from the reference TRBV25-1 and TRBJ1-1 proteins, so the full variable domain is: EADIYQTPRYLVIGTGKKITLECSQTMGHDKMYWYQQDPGMELHLIHYSYGVNSTEKGDLSSESTVSRIRTEHFPLTLESARPSHTSQYLCASSGGGRNTEAFFGQGTRLTVV.